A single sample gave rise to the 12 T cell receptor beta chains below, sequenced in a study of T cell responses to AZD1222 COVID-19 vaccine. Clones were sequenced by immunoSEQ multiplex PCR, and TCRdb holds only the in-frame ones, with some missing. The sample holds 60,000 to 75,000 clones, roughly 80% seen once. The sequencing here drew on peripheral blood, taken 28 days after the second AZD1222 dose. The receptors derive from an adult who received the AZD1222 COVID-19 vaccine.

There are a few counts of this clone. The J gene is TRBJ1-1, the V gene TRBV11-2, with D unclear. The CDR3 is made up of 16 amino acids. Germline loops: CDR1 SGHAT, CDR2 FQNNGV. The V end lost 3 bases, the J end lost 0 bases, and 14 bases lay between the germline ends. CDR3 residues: CASSFTRILMNTEAFF. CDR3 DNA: TGTGCCAGCAGCTTTACACGAATACTCATGAACACTGAAGCTTTCTTT.

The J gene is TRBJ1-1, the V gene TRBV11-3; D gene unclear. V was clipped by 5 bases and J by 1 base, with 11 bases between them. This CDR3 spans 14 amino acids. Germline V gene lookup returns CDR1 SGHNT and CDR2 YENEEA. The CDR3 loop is CASSPHGSNTEAFF. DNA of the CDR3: TGTGCCAGCAGCCCGCACGGCTCGAACACTGAAGCTTTCTTT.

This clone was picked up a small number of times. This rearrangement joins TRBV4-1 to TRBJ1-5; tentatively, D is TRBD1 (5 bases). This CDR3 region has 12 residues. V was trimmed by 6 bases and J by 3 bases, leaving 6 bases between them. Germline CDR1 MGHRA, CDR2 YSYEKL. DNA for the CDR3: TGCGCCAGCAGAGGGGACAATCAGCCCCAGCATTTT. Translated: CASRGDNQPQHF.

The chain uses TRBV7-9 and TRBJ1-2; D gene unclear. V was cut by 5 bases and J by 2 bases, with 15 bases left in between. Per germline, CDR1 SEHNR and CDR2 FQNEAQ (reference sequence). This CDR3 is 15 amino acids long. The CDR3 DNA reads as TGTGCCAGCAGCCGAGAATCCCTGGGAAACTATGGCTACACCTTC. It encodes CASSRESLGNYGYTF.

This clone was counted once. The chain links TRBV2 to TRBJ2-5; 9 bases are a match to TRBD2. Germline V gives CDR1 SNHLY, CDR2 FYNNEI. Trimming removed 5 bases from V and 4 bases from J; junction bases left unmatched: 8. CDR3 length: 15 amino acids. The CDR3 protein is CASSPEGLARETQYF. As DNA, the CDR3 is TGTGCCAGCAGTCCTGAAGGACTAGCGCGAGAGACCCAGTACTTC. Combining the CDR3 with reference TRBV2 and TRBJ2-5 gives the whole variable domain EPEVTQTPSHQVTQMGQEVILRCVPISNHLYFYWYRQILGQKVEFLVSFYNNEISEKSEIFDDQFSVERPDGSNFTLKIRSTKLEDSAMYFCASSPEGLARETQYFGPGTRLLVL.

The CDR3 reads CATSYDRFGTYEQYF. CDR3 nucleotide sequence: TGTGCCACCAGCTACGACAGGTTTGGGACCTACGAGCAGTACTTC. The genes are TRBV15 and TRBJ2-7, with TRBD1 as a possible D gene (6 bases). CDR1 and CDR2 (germline): LNHNV, YYDKDF (reference sequence). The CDR3 extends over 15 amino acids. Trimming removed 5 bases from V and 2 bases from J, with 16 bases in between. Supplemented by reference TRBV15 and TRBJ2-7, the full variable domain reads DAMVIQNPRYQVTQFGKPVTLSCSQTLNHNVMYWYQQKSSQAPKLLFHYYDKDFNNEADTPDNFQSRRPNTSFCFLDIRSPGLGDTAMYLCATSYDRFGTYEQYFGPGTRLTVT.

CDR3 in DNA: TGTGCCAGCGGACCCGGCGTCACTGAAGCTTTCTTT. Translation: CASGPGVTEAFF. The chain uses TRBV7-2 and TRBJ1-1; D ambiguous. Trimming took off 8 bases at V and 4 bases at J, with 11 bases between the two ends. CDR1 and CDR2 (germline): SGHTA, FQGNSA. The CDR3 extends over 12 amino acids.

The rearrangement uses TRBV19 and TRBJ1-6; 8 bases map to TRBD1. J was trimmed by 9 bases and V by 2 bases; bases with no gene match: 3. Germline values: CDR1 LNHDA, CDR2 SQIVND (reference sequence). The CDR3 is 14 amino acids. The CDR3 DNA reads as TGTGCCAGTAGTATAACAGGGGGAAGTTCACCCCTCCACTTT. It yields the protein CASSITGGSSPLHF.

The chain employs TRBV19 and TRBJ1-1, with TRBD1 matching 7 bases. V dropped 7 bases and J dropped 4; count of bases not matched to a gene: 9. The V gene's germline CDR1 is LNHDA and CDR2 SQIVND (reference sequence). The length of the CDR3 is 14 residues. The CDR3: CASKVTGISTEAFF. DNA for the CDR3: TGTGCCAGTAAGGTGACAGGGATTAGCACTGAAGCTTTCTTT.

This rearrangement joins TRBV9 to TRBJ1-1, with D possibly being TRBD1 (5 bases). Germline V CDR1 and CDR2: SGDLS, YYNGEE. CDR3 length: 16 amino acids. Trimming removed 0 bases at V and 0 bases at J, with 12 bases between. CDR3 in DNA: TGTGCCAGCAGCGTAGCTGGGGCAAACATGAACACTGAAGCTTTCTTT. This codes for CASSVAGANMNTEAFF.

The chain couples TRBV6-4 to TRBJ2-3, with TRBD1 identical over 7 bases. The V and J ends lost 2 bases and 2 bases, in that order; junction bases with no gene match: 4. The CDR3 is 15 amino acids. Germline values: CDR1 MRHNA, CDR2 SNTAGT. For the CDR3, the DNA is TGTGCCAGCAGTGACGGGACAGCCGACACAGATACGCAGTATTTT. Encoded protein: CASSDGTADTDTQYF.

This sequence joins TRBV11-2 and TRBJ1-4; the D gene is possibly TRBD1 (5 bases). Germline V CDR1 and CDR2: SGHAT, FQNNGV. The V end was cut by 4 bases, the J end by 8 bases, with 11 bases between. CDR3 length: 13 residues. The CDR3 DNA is TGTGCCAGCAGCTGGGGACCCTTCGAAAAACTGTTTTTT. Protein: CASSWGPFEKLFF.